This TCR beta chain derives from a study of tumor-infiltrating lymphocytes in primary liver carcinoma. Findings and limits, study-wide: A significantly higher top-250-clone fraction was recorded for tumors than for blood (p = 0.039).

Making TCR beta cDNA involved 400 to 600 ng total RNA and a constant-region primer. What produced the TCR beta libraries was three nested multiplex PCR rounds using slightly modified ARM-PCR. In the first two PCR rounds, TRBV1-TRBV30 forward primers were paired with a C-beta reverse primer, and each round lasted roughly 9 cycles. TCRdb re-derived calls from the multiplex PCR reads in MiXCR, one entry per CDR3 protein. Of 90,000 to 150,000 distinct CDR3 sequences detected, under 70% appear once; the ten largest clones hold around 8.1%. Germline V gives CDR1 SGHRS, CDR2 YFSETQ. Trimming took 4 bases from V and 2 from J; bases not matched to a gene: 10. This CDR3 is 16 amino acids long. Co-extraction of RNA and DNA was performed on 20-30 mg of unsorted bulk tissue. About this clonotype itself: What it binds is not known. A clone one base away is much larger, so this may be a read error.

The chain uses TRBV5-1 and TRBJ2-3; TRBD2 matches at 7 bases. This receptor was obtained from a woman aged 55-70 years with primary liver carcinoma and hepatitis B virus infection. The sample was tumor-adjacent normal liver tissue. The CDR3 here is CASSLRAGFTTDTQYF. The CDR3 nucleotides read TGCGCCAGCAGCCTAAGAGCGGGATTCACCACAGATACGCAGTATTTT. The complete variable domain, with remaining parts taken from reference TRBV5-1 and TRBJ2-3, reads KAGVTQTPRYLIKTRGQQVTLSCSPISGHRSVSWYQQTPGQGLQFLFEYFSETQRNKGNFPGRFSGRQFSNSRSEMNVSTLELGDSALYLCASSLRAGFTTDTQYFGPGTRLTVL.